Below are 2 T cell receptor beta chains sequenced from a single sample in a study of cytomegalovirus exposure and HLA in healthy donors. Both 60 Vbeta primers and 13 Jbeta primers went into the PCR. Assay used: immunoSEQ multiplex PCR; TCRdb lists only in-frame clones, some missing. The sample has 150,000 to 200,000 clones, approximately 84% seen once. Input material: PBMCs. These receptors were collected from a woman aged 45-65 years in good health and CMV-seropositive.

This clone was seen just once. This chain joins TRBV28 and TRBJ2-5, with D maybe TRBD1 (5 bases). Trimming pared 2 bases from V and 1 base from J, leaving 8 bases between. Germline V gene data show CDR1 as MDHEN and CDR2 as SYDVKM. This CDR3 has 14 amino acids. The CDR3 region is CASSLSDSQETQYF. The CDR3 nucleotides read TGTGCCAGCAGTTTAAGTGACAGCCAAGAGACCCAGTACTTC.

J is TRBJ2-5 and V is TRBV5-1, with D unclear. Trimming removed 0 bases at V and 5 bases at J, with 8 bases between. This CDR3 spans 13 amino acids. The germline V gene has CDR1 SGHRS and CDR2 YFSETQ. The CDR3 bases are TGCGCCAGCAGCTTGGCTCAGGTCGAGACCCAGTACTTC. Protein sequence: CASSLAQVETQYF.